A selection of T cell receptor beta chains follows, all from one sample in a study. Via MiXCR, TCRdb re-called the RT-PCR reads, giving one row per CDR3 protein. This sample yields more than 600,000 distinct CDR3 sequences, of which 14% are seen a single time; 3.6% belongs to the top ten. The sequencing sample was made of memory CD4+ T cells from blood. The receptors derive from a female donor in good health, serving as a healthy control. Each CDR3 is given with its conserved first and last residue. Each record gives: CDR3 DNA, CDR3 protein, D gene, clone size, J gene, V gene. D genes are given only for firm matches. For some rows the clone size is stated as once, few or many, or as a class when expanded; others skip it.

cdr3_nt: TGCAGTGCTTGGCGCACCATGATAGATACGCAGTATTTT; cdr3_aa: CSAWRTMIDTQYF; d_call: NA; clone_size: few; j_call: TRBJ2-3; v_call: TRBV20-1
cdr3_nt: TGCGCCAGCAGCGGGGGACAGGGCGCGAACACCGGGGAGCTGTTTTTT; cdr3_aa: CASSGGQGANTGELFF; d_call: TRBD1; clone_size: few; j_call: TRBJ2-2; v_call: TRBV5-1
cdr3_nt: TGCGCCAGCAGGTGGGGGGATAATTCACCCCTCCACTTT; cdr3_aa: CASRWGDNSPLHF; d_call: NA; clone_size: many; j_call: TRBJ1-6; v_call: TRBV5-1
cdr3_nt: TGCGCCAGCAGCCTCCCGGGACTAGCGGGGGGTGGTGAGCAGTTCTTC; cdr3_aa: CASSLPGLAGGGEQFF; d_call: TRBD2; clone_size: NA; j_call: TRBJ2-1; v_call: TRBV5-1
cdr3_nt: TGTGCCAGCAGCCAGACCGACGGAAGCACAGATACGCAGTATTTT; cdr3_aa: CASSQTDGSTDTQYF; d_call: NA; clone_size: once; j_call: TRBJ2-3; v_call: TRBV3-1
cdr3_nt: TGTGCCACCAGTGACCCAGGGGCCCTCCAAGAGACCCAGTACTTC; cdr3_aa: CATSDPGALQETQYF; d_call: NA; clone_size: many; j_call: TRBJ2-5; v_call: TRBV24-1
cdr3_nt: TGTGCCAGCAGTTACGAGTCCTCTGAGTGGAATCAGCCCCAGCATTTT; cdr3_aa: CASSYESSEWNQPQHF; d_call: NA; clone_size: few; j_call: TRBJ1-5; v_call: TRBV6-2/TRBV6-3
cdr3_nt: TGTGCCAGCAGCCAAAGGACTAGCGGATCATACAATGAGCAGTTCTTC; cdr3_aa: CASSQRTSGSYNEQFF; d_call: TRBD2; clone_size: many; j_call: TRBJ2-1; v_call: TRBV4-2
cdr3_nt: TGTGCCAGCAGCCGACTCGGGACAGCCTCCAATCAGCCCCAGCATTTT; cdr3_aa: CASSRLGTASNQPQHF; d_call: TRBD1; clone_size: NA; j_call: TRBJ1-5; v_call: TRBV6-5
cdr3_nt: TGCGCCAGCAGCGTAACAGGGTCGGGCACTGAAGCTTTCTTT; cdr3_aa: CASSVTGSGTEAFF; d_call: NA; clone_size: many; j_call: TRBJ1-1; v_call: TRBV5-1
cdr3_nt: TGTGCCAGCAGTGCAAACGGGTTCCCGGAGACCCAGTACTTC; cdr3_aa: CASSANGFPETQYF; d_call: NA; clone_size: NA; j_call: TRBJ2-5; v_call: TRBV12-3/TRBV12-4
cdr3_nt: TGCAGTGCCACGACTGGCGGGAGGCCCTCCTACGAGCAGTACTTC; cdr3_aa: CSATTGGRPSYEQYF; d_call: TRBD2; clone_size: many; j_call: TRBJ2-7; v_call: TRBV20-1
cdr3_nt: TGTGCCAGCAGCTTGGGGCCGTTGAGCAATCAGCCCCAGCATTTT; cdr3_aa: CASSLGPLSNQPQHF; d_call: NA; clone_size: few; j_call: TRBJ1-5; v_call: TRBV5-4
cdr3_nt: TGTGCCAGCAGTAACCCCAGCGGGAGACCTGGGGCCAACGTCCTGACTTTC; cdr3_aa: CASSNPSGRPGANVLTF; d_call: TRBD2; clone_size: few; j_call: TRBJ2-6; v_call: TRBV6-2/TRBV6-3
cdr3_nt: TGCAGTGCTAGAGGGGGGGCCAGGGGAGGCACTGAAGCTTTCTTT; cdr3_aa: CSARGGARGGTEAFF; d_call: NA; clone_size: NA; j_call: TRBJ1-1; v_call: TRBV20-1